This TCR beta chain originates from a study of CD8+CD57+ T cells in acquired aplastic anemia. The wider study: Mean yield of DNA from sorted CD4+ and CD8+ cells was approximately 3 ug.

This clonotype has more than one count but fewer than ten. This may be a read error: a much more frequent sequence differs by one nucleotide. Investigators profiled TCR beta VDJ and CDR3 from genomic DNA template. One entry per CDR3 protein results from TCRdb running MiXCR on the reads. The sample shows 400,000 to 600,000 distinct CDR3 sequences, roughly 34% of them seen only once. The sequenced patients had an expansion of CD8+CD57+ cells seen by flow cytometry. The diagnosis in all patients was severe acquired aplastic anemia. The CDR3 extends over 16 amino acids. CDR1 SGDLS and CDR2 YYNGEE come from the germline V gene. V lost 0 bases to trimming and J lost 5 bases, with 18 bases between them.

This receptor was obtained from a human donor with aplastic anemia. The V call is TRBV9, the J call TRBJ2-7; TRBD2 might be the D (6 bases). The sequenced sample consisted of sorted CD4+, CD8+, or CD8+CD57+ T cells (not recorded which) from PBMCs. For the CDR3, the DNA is TGTGCCAGCAGCGTAGGCCCAACGGGAGCAGTCGACGAGCAGTACTTC. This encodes CASSVGPTGAVDEQYF.